These 28 T cell receptor beta chains originate from one sample sequenced in a study of cytomegalovirus exposure and HLA in healthy donors. This PCR relied on a set of 60 Vbeta primers and 13 Jbeta primers. TCRdb keeps only in-frame clones here, not all; method: immunoSEQ multiplex PCR. The top ten clones hold less than 3% of a sample with 120,000 or so clones, about three quarters of them seen once. The sample comprised PBMCs. Receptors originate from a woman aged 40 to 50 in good health and CMV-seropositive.

The CDR3, as DNA: TGTGCCAGCAGCACCGACAGGGGGCCAGATACGCAGTATTTT. Translated: CASSTDRGPDTQYF. V usage is TRBV2 and J usage is TRBJ2-3, with 10 positions matching TRBD1. Germline V gene lookup returns CDR1 SNHLY and CDR2 FYNNEI. The V gene end was trimmed by 6 bases and the J gene end by 4 bases; junction bases not matched to a gene: 4. This CDR3 is built from 14 residues.

The chain uses TRBV7-3 and TRBJ1-1; TRBD1 matches at 8 bases. CDR3 length: 14 amino acids. Germline lookup yields CDR1 SGHTA and CDR2 FQGTGA. V lost 4 bases, J lost 6 bases, and 7 bases stayed unmatched. CDR3 coding DNA: TGTGCCAGCAGCTCAGGGGGCCCTAAGGCTGAAGCTTTCTTT. Residues: CASSSGGPKAEAFF.

A single count supports this clone. This chain connects TRBV4-2 to TRBJ1-2; 11 bases line up with TRBD1. The CDR3 is made up of 17 amino acids. The V and J ends lost 4 bases and 2 bases, in that order; junction bases with no gene match: 9. Per the germline V gene, CDR1 is LGHNA and CDR2 is YNFKEQ. CDR3 sequence reads: CASSPLQGQGVNYGYTF. CDR3 sequence (DNA): TGTGCCAGCAGCCCCCTTCAGGGACAGGGGGTGAACTATGGCTACACCTTC.

The V call is TRBV11-2, the J call TRBJ1-6; 11 nucleotides line up with TRBD1. The junction had 9 bases not matched to a gene; V was cut back by 5 bases and J by 9 bases. Per the germline V gene, CDR1 is SGHAT and CDR2 is FQNNGV. The CDR3 length is 16 residues. Here the CDR3 DNA reads TGTGCCAGCAGCCAATTGCAGGGACAGGGGGTTTCACCCCTCCACTTT. Amino acids: CASSQLQGQGVSPLHF.

On this clone: One end of the junction fails to match germline, which may point to a read error. The chain has TRBV7-7 and TRBJ2-5; 12 nucleotides line up with TRBD2. In germline, CDR1 is SSHAT, CDR2 FNYEAQ (reference sequence). This CDR3 has 19 residues. CDR3 region: CASSPRTGLTSGREETQYF. The CDR3 DNA reads as TGTGCTAGCAGCCCCCGAACCGGTTTGACTAGCGGGAGAGAAGAGACCCAGTACTTC.

The V and J genes are TRBV6-6 and TRBJ1-2; 12 bases agree with TRBD1. The germline V gene has CDR1 MNHNY and CDR2 SVGAGI (reference sequence). CDR3 length equals 15 residues. V lost 4 bases and J lost 4; bases outside the gene matches: 4. The CDR3 here is CASSWGQGAGYGYTF. CDR3 bases: TGTGCCAGCAGTTGGGGACAGGGGGCCGGCTATGGCTACACCTTC.

The rearrangement links TRBV21-1 to TRBJ1-2. TRBV21-1 represents a pseudogene. The CDR3 runs 13 residues. CDR3 sequence reads: CASSNDGLYGYTF. Here the CDR3 DNA reads TGTGCCAGCAGCAACGACGGACTATATGGCTACACCTTC.

The chain is built from TRBV7-9 and TRBJ1-1; a weak D match, TRBD1 (5 bases). Germline values: CDR1 SEHNR, CDR2 FQNEAQ (reference sequence). CDR3 length equals 14 residues. The V and J ends lost 5 bases and 2 bases respectively, with 12 bases between them. CDR3 bases: TGTGCCAGCAGCGAAAGCCAGGGTAACACTGAAGCTTTCTTT. Translating it yields CASSESQGNTEAFF.

The gene calls are TRBV7-2 and TRBJ2-2; 9 bases match TRBD2. The germline V gene has CDR1 SGHTA and CDR2 FQGNSA. Losses at the gene ends were 7 bases for V and 4 bases for J; bases not matched to a gene: 4. CDR3 length: 14 residues. The DNA of the CDR3 is TGTGCCAGCACCACTAGCGGGTTCACCGGGGAGCTGTTTTTT. As protein: CASTTSGFTGELFF.

The CDR3 sequence: CSTGDLGYTF. In DNA, the CDR3 is TGCAGTACCGGAGACCTAGGCTACACCTTC. J is TRBJ1-2 and V is TRBV20-1; D uncertain. The CDR3 loop spans 10 amino acids. The V gene lost 8 bases and the J gene lost 8 bases, with 12 bases spanning the gap. CDR1 is DFQATT and CDR2 is SNEGSKA in the germline V gene (reference sequence).

The chain carries TRBV10-3 and TRBJ2-1; TRBD2 matches 10 bases. CDR3 length equals 15 residues. V lost 4 bases to trimming and J lost 6 bases; unmatched junction nucleotides: 6. Germline V CDR1 and CDR2: ENHRY, SYGVKD. CDR3 sequence reads: CAISGKRGGPNEQFF. The CDR3 region has the DNA TGTGCCATCAGTGGCAAGCGGGGGGGCCCCAATGAGCAGTTCTTC.

The chain has TRBV5-4 and TRBJ2-5; unclear D gene. The better agreement between TRBJ2-7 and the DNA end casts doubt on the J call. The CDR3 has 12 residues. Germline assignment: CDR1 SGHNT and CDR2 YYREEE (reference sequence). The CDR3 sequence is CASSQDKYEQYF. CDR3 nucleotides: TGTGCCAGCAGCCAAGACAAGTACGAGCAGTACTTC.

J is TRBJ1-6 and V is TRBV7-6, with D possibly matching TRBD1 (6 bases). Per germline, CDR1 SGHVS and CDR2 FNYEAQ. The CDR3 has 16 amino acids. Trimming took off 3 bases at V and 10 bases at J, with 19 bases between the two ends. CDR3 bases: TGTGCCAGCAGCTTGGCTAGCCCAGGGGTCAGATCACCCCTCCACTTT. It translates to CASSLASPGVRSPLHF.

The chain couples TRBV5-1 to TRBJ2-3; 11 nucleotides agree with TRBD2. V dropped 4 bases and J dropped 2; count of bases not matched to a gene: 6. The CDR3 runs 16 residues. Germline CDR1 is SGHRS and CDR2 is YFSETQ. CDR3 coding DNA: TGCGCCAGCAGCCTCCTAGCGGGAGGCCTCACAGATACGCAGTATTTT. This translates into CASSLLAGGLTDTQYF.

This chain joins TRBV5-1 and TRBJ1-1; tentative D call: TRBD1 (6 bases). CDR1 and CDR2 from the germline V gene are SGHRS and YFSETQ. The CDR3 sequence is 14 residues long. V was pared by 4 bases and J by 0 bases, with 10 bases between. CDR3 region: CASSRTALNTEAFF. The CDR3 bases are TGCGCCAGCAGCCGGACAGCCTTGAACACTGAAGCTTTCTTT.

The chain employs TRBV5-1 and TRBJ2-7; 7 positions match TRBD1. The V segment lost 0 bases and the J segment 1 base; nucleotides outside the gene matches: 1. From germline, CDR1 is SGHRS and CDR2 YFSETQ. The CDR3 contains 14 residues. This CDR3 is CASSLEGASYEQYF. The DNA for the CDR3 is TGCGCCAGCAGCTTGGAGGGGGCGTCCTACGAGCAGTACTTC.

V gene TRBV27 combines with J gene TRBJ2-7; D ambiguous. The CDR3 extends over 16 amino acids. Germline V gene lookup returns CDR1 MNHEY and CDR2 SMNVEV (reference sequence). The V and J ends lost 6 bases and 3 bases respectively, with 21 bases between them. The CDR3 nucleotides read TGTGCCAGCAGGCCCGACTCAGCCGCTAGGTTCTACGAGCAGTACTTC. It codes for CASRPDSAARFYEQYF.

This clone has just a few counts. The chain combines TRBV7-9 with TRBJ2-1, with D tentatively TRBD2 (5 bases). Between the trimmed V and J ends, which lost 8 bases and 2 bases, there was a span of 10 bases. The CDR3 contains 13 residues. Germline CDR1 reads SEHNR; CDR2 reads FQNEAQ (reference sequence). CDR3 region: CASGSGTYNEQFF. The DNA for the CDR3 is TGTGCCAGCGGATCGGGGACCTACAATGAGCAGTTCTTC.

The chain links TRBV11-1 to TRBJ1-1; D unclear. The CDR3 totals 14 residues. Germline V gene data show CDR1 as SGHAT and CDR2 as FQDESV (reference sequence). Trimming stripped 1 base from V and 1 base from J, with 7 bases between. CDR3: CASSLDRGNTEAFF. The CDR3 DNA reads TGTGCCAGCAGCTTAGATCGAGGGAACACTGAAGCTTTCTTT.

The chain recombines TRBV5-1 with TRBJ2-7; 12 bases are shared with TRBD1. Trimming took 4 bases from V and 1 from J; bases not matched to a gene: 3. The CDR3 length is 15 residues. From germline, CDR1 is SGHRS and CDR2 YFSETQ. CDR3 sequence reads: CASSLGQGASYEQYF. The CDR3, as DNA: TGCGCCAGCAGCCTGGGACAGGGGGCGTCCTACGAGCAGTACTTC.

V gene TRBV5-1 combines with J gene TRBJ2-7, with D maybe TRBD2 (6 bases). CDR3 length equals 14 residues. V lost 5 bases, J lost 5 bases, and 17 bases lay in between. CDR1 is SGHRS, CDR2 YFSETQ, per germline. CDR3 region: CASRPTTGVHEQYF. The DNA for the CDR3 is TGCGCCAGCAGACCTACCACGGGGGTACACGAGCAGTACTTC.

The chain links TRBV10-3 to TRBJ2-3; 10 positions agree with TRBD2. The CDR3 loop spans 16 amino acids. V gave up 5 bases and J gave up 2 bases; unmatched junction bases: 7. Germline V gene lookup returns CDR1 ENHRY and CDR2 SYGVKD. CDR3 in DNA: TGTGCCATCAGTTCGTTAGCGGGAGGCCCCACAGATACGCAGTATTTT. It codes for CAISSLAGGPTDTQYF.

The chain uses TRBV7-8 and TRBJ2-5; possibly TRBD1 for D (5 bases). Germline CDR1 SGHVS, CDR2 FQNEAQ. Trimming left V 4 bases short and J 9 bases short, with 18 bases between. This CDR3 has 14 residues. The CDR3, as DNA: TGTGCCAGCAGCTCTACAGCGAGAGAAGGGGCCCAGTACTTC. Its translation: CASSSTAREGAQYF.

This clone occurred once. This chain links TRBV5-1 with TRBJ2-1, with 13 nucleotides matching TRBD2. The germline V gene has CDR1 SGHRS and CDR2 YFSETQ. V dropped 4 bases and J dropped 8; count of bases not matched to a gene: 6. This CDR3 is 15 amino acids long. As DNA, the CDR3 is TGCGCCAGCAGCCAGACTAGCGGGGGGCGGGATGAGCAGTTCTTC. This codes for CASSQTSGGRDEQFF. The full variable domain, its missing parts supplied by reference TRBV5-1 and TRBJ2-1, is KAGVTQTPRYLIKTRGQQVTLSCSPISGHRSVSWYQQTPGQGLQFLFEYFSETQRNKGNFPGRFSGRQFSNSRSEMNVSTLELGDSALYLCASSQTSGGRDEQFFGPGTRLTVL.

The gene calls are TRBV5-4 and TRBJ2-3; TRBD1 is a possible D gene (5 bases). The CDR3 is 15 amino acids. Trimming removed 1 base from V and 1 base from J, with 10 bases in between. CDR1 SGHNT and CDR2 YYREEE come from the germline V gene (reference sequence). The CDR3, as DNA: TGTGCCAGCAGCTTGTCAGGGATCCGCACAGATACGCAGTATTTT. Translating it yields CASSLSGIRTDTQYF.

This chain links TRBV18 with TRBJ1-1; TRBD1 agrees at 8 bases. Germline CDR1 reads KGHSH; CDR2 reads LQKENI. Unmatched junction bases numbered 4, after V lost 3 bases and J lost 4 bases. The CDR3 is made up of 14 amino acids. In DNA, the CDR3 is TGTGCCAGCTCACCGTCAGGGGGCGGCACTGAAGCTTTCTTT. Translation gives CASSPSGGGTEAFF.

The V call is TRBV6-5, the J call TRBJ2-2, with TRBD2 matching over 7 bases. Trimming cost V 6 bases and J 1 base; bases outside gene matches: 5. The CDR3 totals 15 residues. Germline CDR1 MNHEY, CDR2 SVGAGI. The chain's CDR3 is CASSPGTMNTGELFF. The CDR3 DNA reads as TGTGCCAGCAGCCCCGGGACTATGAACACCGGGGAGCTGTTTTTT.

V usage is TRBV5-4 and J usage is TRBJ1-1, with 9 bases that match TRBD1. This CDR3 is 15 amino acids long. Germline loops: CDR1 SGHNT, CDR2 YYREEE (reference sequence). J lost 4 bases, V lost 4 bases, and 8 bases had no gene match. The CDR3 bases are TGTGCCAGCAGCCAACGGACAGGGGCCGGCACTGAAGCTTTCTTT. Its protein is CASSQRTGAGTEAFF.